This paragraph covers one TCR beta chain sequence. Germline and genes here are mouse. The CDR3 is cut off 1 residue early in the read; its end comes from the germline J gene. J was trimmed by 1 base and V by 0 bases; bases with no gene match: 6. Germline assignment: CDR1 GKSSPN and CDR2 SITVG. The CDR3 is 16 amino acids. Time point specified: mouse harvest day 7 after allogeneic transplant. Mouse grafts combined 10^7 T-cell-depleted bone marrow cells with 10^6 splenic CD5+ T cells. This record belongs to a study of tissue T cells after allogeneic stem cell transplantation. Profiling relied on immunoSEQ multiplex PCR, and the TCRdb table lists in-frame clones only, not all of them. The profile shows several thousand clones, roughly 46% of them singletons.

Sequenced sample: gut tissue. The source is a female BALB/c mouse given C57BL/6 T cells with graft-versus-host disease after an allogeneic hematopoietic cell transplant. The chain has TRBV31 and TRBJ2-3, with 8 bases matching TRBD2. The sequenced part of the CDR3 DNA is TGTGCCTGGAGTCTAGGGGGGGGCAAGGGTGCAGAAACGCTGTAT. This gives the protein CAWSLGGGKGAETLY. The complete CDR3 reads CAWSLGGGKGAETLYF.